This TCR beta chain was found in a study of T cell changes during pregnancy in multiple sclerosis. This table comes from immunoSEQ multiplex PCR, and its TCRdb copy is limited to in-frame clones, with some not included. The table includes about 33,000 clones, 90% detected once. Germline-derived CDR1 and CDR2 are SGDLS and YYNGEE. V was trimmed by 6 bases and J by 3 bases, leaving 14 bases between them. This CDR3 has 14 residues. The source material was CD4+ T cells from peripheral blood mononuclear cells, sampled in the second trimester of pregnancy. The chain employs TRBV9 and TRBJ2-3, with D perhaps TRBD2 (5 bases). The receptor was derived from a female donor in good health, enrolled as a control in a pregnancy study. Written as DNA, the CDR3 is TGTGCCAGCACCTTTCACCCGGGGACAGATACGCAGTATTTT. Amino acids: CASTFHPGTDTQYF.